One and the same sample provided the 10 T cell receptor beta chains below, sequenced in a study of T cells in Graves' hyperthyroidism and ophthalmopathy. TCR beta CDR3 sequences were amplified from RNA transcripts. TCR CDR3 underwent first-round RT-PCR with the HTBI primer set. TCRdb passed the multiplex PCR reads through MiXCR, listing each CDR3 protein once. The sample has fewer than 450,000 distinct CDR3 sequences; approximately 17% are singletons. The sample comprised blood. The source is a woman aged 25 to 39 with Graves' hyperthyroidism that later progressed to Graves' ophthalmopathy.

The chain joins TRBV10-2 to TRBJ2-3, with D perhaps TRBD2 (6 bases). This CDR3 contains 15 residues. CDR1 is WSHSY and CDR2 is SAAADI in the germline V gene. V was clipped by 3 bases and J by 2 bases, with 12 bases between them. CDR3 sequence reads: CASSDPGLLTDTQYF. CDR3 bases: TGCGCCAGCAGTGATCCGGGACTCCTCACAGATACGCAGTATTTT.

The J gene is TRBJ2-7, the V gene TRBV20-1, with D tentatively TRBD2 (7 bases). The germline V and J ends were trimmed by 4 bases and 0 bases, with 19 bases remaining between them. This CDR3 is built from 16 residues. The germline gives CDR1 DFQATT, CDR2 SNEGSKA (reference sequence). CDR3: CSAIEGGLIVSYEQYF. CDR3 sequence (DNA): TGCAGTGCTATAGAGGGGGGACTAATAGTCTCCTACGAGCAGTACTTC.

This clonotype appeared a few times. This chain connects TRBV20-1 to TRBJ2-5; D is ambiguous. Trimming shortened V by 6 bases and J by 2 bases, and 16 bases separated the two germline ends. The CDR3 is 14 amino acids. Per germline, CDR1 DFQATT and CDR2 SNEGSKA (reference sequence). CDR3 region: CSAKPPLEQETQYF. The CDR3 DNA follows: TGCAGTGCAAAACCCCCTCTAGAGCAAGAGACCCAGTACTTC.

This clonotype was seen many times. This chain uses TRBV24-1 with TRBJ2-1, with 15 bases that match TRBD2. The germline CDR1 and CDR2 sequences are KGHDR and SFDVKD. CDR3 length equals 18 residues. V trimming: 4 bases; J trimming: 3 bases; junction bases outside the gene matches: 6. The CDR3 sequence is CATSDPGTSGGSYNEQFF. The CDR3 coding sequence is TGTGCCACCAGTGACCCAGGGACTAGCGGGGGGAGCTACAATGAGCAGTTCTTC.

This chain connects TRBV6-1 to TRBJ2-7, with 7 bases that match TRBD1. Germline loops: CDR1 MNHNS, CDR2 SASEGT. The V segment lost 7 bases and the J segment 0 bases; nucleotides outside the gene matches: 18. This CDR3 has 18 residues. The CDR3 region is CASKVKSGTGTDSYEQYF. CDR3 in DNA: TGTGCCAGCAAAGTAAAATCAGGGACCGGGACAGACTCCTACGAGCAGTACTTC.

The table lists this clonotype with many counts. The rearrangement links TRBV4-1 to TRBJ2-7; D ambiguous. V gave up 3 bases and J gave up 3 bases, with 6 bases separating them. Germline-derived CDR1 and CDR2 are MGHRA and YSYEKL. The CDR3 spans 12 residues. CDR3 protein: CASSHSDYEQYF. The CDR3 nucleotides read TGCGCCAGCAGCCATTCTGACTACGAGCAGTACTTC.

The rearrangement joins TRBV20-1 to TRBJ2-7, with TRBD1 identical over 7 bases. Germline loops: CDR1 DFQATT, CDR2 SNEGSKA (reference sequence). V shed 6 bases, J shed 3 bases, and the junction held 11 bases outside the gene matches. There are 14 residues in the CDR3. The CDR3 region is CSAPRQGLSYEQYF. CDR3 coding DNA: TGCAGTGCCCCTCGACAGGGTTTAAGCTACGAGCAGTACTTC.

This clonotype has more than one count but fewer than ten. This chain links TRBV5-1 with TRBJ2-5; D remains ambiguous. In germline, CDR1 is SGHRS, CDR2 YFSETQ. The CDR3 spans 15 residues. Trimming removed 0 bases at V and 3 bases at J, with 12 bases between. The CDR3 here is CASSLEFRVEETQYF. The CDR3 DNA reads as TGCGCCAGCAGCTTGGAATTTCGCGTAGAAGAGACCCAGTACTTC.

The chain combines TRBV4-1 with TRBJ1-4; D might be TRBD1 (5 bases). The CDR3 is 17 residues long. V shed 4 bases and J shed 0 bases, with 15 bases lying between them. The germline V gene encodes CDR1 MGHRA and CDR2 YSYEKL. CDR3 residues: CASSPPDKAATNEKLFF. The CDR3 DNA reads TGCGCCAGCAGCCCCCCGGACAAGGCTGCAACTAATGAAAAACTGTTTTTT.

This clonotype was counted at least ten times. The CDR3 here is CASSFSGGALEAFF. The CDR3 DNA is TGTGCCAGCAGCTTCTCAGGGGGGGCCCTTGAAGCTTTCTTT. J is TRBJ1-1 and V is TRBV13; 7 nucleotides agree with TRBD1. The CDR3 is made up of 14 amino acids. In germline, CDR1 is PRHDT, CDR2 FYEKMQ (reference sequence). J gave up 7 bases and V 3 bases, and 8 bases lay outside the gene matches.